This T cell receptor (beta chain) was recorded in a study of cytomegalovirus exposure and HLA in healthy donors. Study-level points and caveats: A missense DCLRE1C variant was associated with V- and J-gene trimming of TCR beta chains in a later analysis, and an independent cohort replicated the association.

The ends lost 0 bases at V and 4 bases at J; junction bases unmatched: 4. The CDR3 is 16 amino acids. CDR1 is SGHAT, CDR2 FQNNGV, per germline. The PCR had 60 Vbeta and 13 Jbeta primers. Some clones are missing from TCRdb's copy, which holds only in-frame ones; the method was immunoSEQ multiplex PCR. The top ten clones hold more than 2.5% of a sample with around 140,000 clones, roughly four fifths of them seen once. Turning to this clone: Its antigen is as yet unknown.

This clonotype originated in a male donor in good health and CMV-seronegative. The source material was PBMCs. J is TRBJ2-5 and V is TRBV11-2; 11 nucleotides agree with TRBD2. The CDR3 loop is CASSLDWLAGGETQYF. Written as DNA, the CDR3 is TGTGCCAGCAGCTTAGATTGGCTAGCGGGAGGAGAGACCCAGTACTTC.